This is a list of T cell receptor beta chains from one sample in a study of blood T cell repertoires in COVID-19. The repertoire was sequenced with immunoSEQ multiplex PCR; TCRdb's copy has only in-frame clones and lacks some. The data contain approximately 310,000 clones, about 85% of them singletons. The sample taken for sequencing was PBMCs or T cells enriched from blood (not recorded which). The receptors derive from a young woman who had been exposed to COVID-19. The CDR3 runs from the conserved cysteine through the conserved F or W. A D gene is named only where the DNA matches it firmly. Some rows have no size entry. The others give once, few or many, or a class for an expanded clone.

V	D	size	length	J	CDR3	DNA
TRBV2	NA	NA	14	TRBJ1-5	CASKWSQNNQPQHF	TGTGCCAGCAAATGGAGTCAGAACAATCAGCCCCAGCATTTT
TRBV25-1	TRBD2	once	17	TRBJ2-1	CASSDPNRAGGLNEQFF	TGTGCCAGCAGTGACCCTAATCGGGCGGGAGGGCTTAATGAGCAGTTCTTC
TRBV7-8	NA	once	13	TRBJ2-2	CASSLVTAGELFF	TGTGCCAGCAGCTTAGTGACAGCCGGGGAGCTGTTTTTT
TRBV10-2	TRBD1	NA	17	TRBJ2-7	CASSESKLTGVSYEQYF	TGCGCCAGCAGTGAGTCGAAATTAACAGGGGTTAGCTACGAGCAGTACTTC
TRBV10-3	TRBD1	NA	15	TRBJ1-5	CATRTGDYSNQPQHF	TGTGCCACTCGGACAGGGGATTATAGCAATCAGCCCCAGCATTTT
TRBV12-3/TRBV12-4	NA	NA	12	TRBJ1-1	CASSLWGPEAFF	TGTGCCAGCAGTTTGTGGGGGCCTGAAGCTTTCTTT
TRBV7-3	TRBD2	NA	15	TRBJ2-3	CASSPLAVGTDTQYF	TGTGCCAGCAGCCCACTAGCGGTCGGCACAGATACGCAGTATTTT
TRBV25-1	NA	NA	14	TRBJ1-2	CASSDPGSNYGYTF	TGTGCCAGCAGTGATCCAGGGTCTAACTATGGCTACACCTTC
TRBV7-3	TRBD2	few	18	TRBJ2-3	CASSPQPPSGGHKDTQYF	TGTGCCAGCAGCCCCCAACCGCCTAGCGGGGGGCACAAAGATACGCAGTATTTT
TRBV7-8	TRBD1	NA	15	TRBJ2-2	CASSMDRANTGELFF	TGTGCCAGCAGCATGGACAGGGCCAACACCGGGGAGCTGTTTTTT
TRBV28	TRBD1	NA	14	TRBJ1-2	CASSLMTGTYGYTF	TGTGCCAGCAGTTTAATGACAGGGACATATGGCTACACCTTC
TRBV16	NA	NA	15	TRBJ1-5	CASSHGMKMPEAQHF	TGTGCCAGCAGCCATGGGATGAAGATGCCGGAGGCCCAGCATTTT
TRBV28	NA	once	15	TRBJ2-7	CASSSPGHIALEQYF	TGTGCCAGCAGTTCGCCGGGACATATAGCTCTCGAGCAGTACTTC
TRBV18	NA	NA	14	TRBJ1-1	CASSPVQANTEAFF	TGTGCCAGCTCACCCGTTCAGGCGAACACTGAAGCTTTCTTT
TRBV27	NA	NA	18	TRBJ1-2	CASSPLSPQGSYYYGYTF	TGTGCCAGCAGTCCACTATCCCCGCAGGGTTCCTACTACTATGGCTACACCTTC
TRBV6-1	NA	NA	14	TRBJ1-5	CASSEGVHGQPQHF	TGTGCCAGCAGTGAAGGGGTCCACGGGCAGCCCCAGCATTTT
TRBV3-1/TRBV3-2	NA	once	16	TRBJ1-4	CASSPTRTGYNEKLFF	TGTGCCAGCAGCCCAACACGGACGGGATACAATGAAAAACTGTTTTTT
TRBV6-5	TRBD1	NA	15	TRBJ1-2	CAILRDRGRFDGYTF	TGTGCCATATTAAGGGACAGGGGGCGATTTGATGGCTACACCTTC
TRBV25-1	NA	NA	12	TRBJ1-5	CASSESGQPQHF	TGTGCCAGCAGTGAATCCGGTCAGCCCCAGCATTTT
TRBV28	TRBD1	NA	14	TRBJ1-5	CASSSTGDNQPQHF	TGTGCCAGCAGCTCGACAGGGGACAATCAGCCCCAGCATTTT
TRBV5-8	NA	NA	13	TRBJ2-6	CASELNGANVLTF	TGTGCCAGCGAACTGAATGGGGCCAACGTCCTGACTTTC
TRBV3-1/TRBV3-2	NA	NA	14	TRBJ2-1	CASSQGNLGQEQFF	TGTGCCAGCAGCCAAGGAAACTTGGGCCAAGAGCAGTTCTTC
TRBV5-5	NA	once	11	TRBJ2-7	CASSSQYEQYF	TGTGCCAGCAGCTCCCAATACGAGCAGTACTTC
TRBV12-3/TRBV12-4	NA	NA	11	TRBJ2-3	CASSRSDTQYF	TGTGCCAGCAGCAGATCAGATACGCAGTATTTT
TRBV3-1/TRBV3-2	NA	NA	15	TRBJ2-2	CASSQVRGITGELFF	TGTGCCAGCAGCCAAGTAAGGGGCATCACCGGGGAGCTGTTTTTT
TRBV19	NA	NA	16	TRBJ1-6	CASSEVSFVVTSPLHF	TGTGCCAGTAGTGAAGTTAGTTTTGTCGTAACTTCACCCCTCCACTTT
TRBV30	NA	once	11	TRBJ2-7	CAWRLDRSQYF	TGTGCCTGGCGCCTAGACAGGTCTCAGTACTTC
TRBV2	TRBD2	once	13	TRBJ2-2	CASSSGGTGELFF	TGTGCCAGCAGCAGCGGGGGCACCGGGGAGCTGTTTTTT
TRBV7-9	TRBD1	few	15	TRBJ1-2	CASSFGQGQDYGYTF	TGTGCCAGCAGTTTTGGACAGGGACAAGACTATGGCTACACCTTC
TRBV9	NA	NA	15	TRBJ2-3	CASSVGQSSTDTQYF	TGTGCCAGCAGCGTAGGACAGTCTAGCACAGATACGCAGTATTTT
TRBV19	TRBD1	NA	14	TRBJ1-2	CASSGDRRNYGYTF	TGTGCCAGTAGCGGGGACAGGCGTAACTATGGCTACACCTTC
TRBV24-1	NA	NA	13	TRBJ1-2	CATSDFREFGYTF	TGTGCCACCAGTGATTTCAGGGAATTTGGCTACACCTTC
TRBV7-9	NA	few	13	TRBJ2-3	CASSSAGRGTQYF	TGTGCCAGCAGCTCAGCCGGCAGGGGTACGCAGTATTTT
TRBV7-2	NA	NA	14	TRBJ2-5	CASSLALVGETQYF	TGTGCCAGCAGCTTAGCGCTAGTTGGAGAGACCCAGTACTTC
TRBV5-1	NA	once	16	TRBJ1-3	CASSLQQTGAGNTIYF	TGCGCCAGCAGCTTGCAACAGACAGGCGCTGGAAACACCATATATTTT
TRBV7-3	TRBD1	NA	14	TRBJ2-1	CASSFKTGANEQFF	TGTGCCAGCAGCTTTAAAACAGGGGCCAATGAGCAGTTCTTC
TRBV7-8	NA	NA	13	TRBJ1-6	CASSLVPDSPLHF	TGTGCCAGCAGCTTAGTTCCGGATTCACCCCTCCACTTT
TRBV28	NA	NA	14	TRBJ1-1	CASNIQTMNTEAFF	TGTGCCAGCAATATACAGACGATGAACACTGAAGCTTTCTTT
TRBV24-1	TRBD1	NA	15	TRBJ2-7	CATSDPGTGGREQYF	TGTGCCACCAGTGACCCCGGGACAGGGGGTCGAGAGCAGTACTTC
TRBV4-1	NA	NA	15	TRBJ1-5	CASSQVRGPIQPQHF	TGCGCCAGCAGCCAAGTCAGGGGCCCTATTCAGCCCCAGCATTTT
TRBV7-2	NA	once	14	TRBJ1-5	CASSLSTSNQPQHF	TGTGCCAGCAGCTTGTCTACCAGCAATCAGCCCCAGCATTTT